This is a list of T cell receptor beta chains from one sample in a study of blood T cells in healthy people across ages. TCRdb called the 5' RACE reads again in MiXCR, with one record for every CDR3 protein. The sample yields 660,000 or so distinct CDR3 sequences, roughly 50% seen once. Sequenced input: blood. These receptors were collected from a man between 60 and 75 years old in good health. Both conserved end residues are part of each CDR3. Each record gives: J gene, V gene, CDR3 protein.

>TRBJ2-5|TRBV20-1
CRPLDAQETQYF
>TRBJ2-2|TRBV29-1
CSVAQGVTGELFF
>TRBJ1-5|TRBV4-1
CASTPTDIADQPQHF
>TRBJ2-5|TRBV6-5
CASSSPGLASETQYF
>TRBJ1-4|TRBV10-3
CASRDADAKLFF
>TRBJ2-1|TRBV11-2
CASSLRRDRVNEQFF
>-|TRBV5-1
CASSLEGPTTYEQYF
>TRBJ2-5|TRBV5-1
CASSPAEKGGQYF
>TRBJ2-1|TRBV10-3
CAISGTSGDFYNEQFF
>TRBJ2-5|TRBV10-2
CASSGTDYVRETQYF
>TRBJ1-1|TRBV20-1
CSARLRTGICTEAFF